This entry lists 23 T cell receptor beta chains sequenced from one sample in a study of blood T cells in healthy people across ages. Primed by a sample-barcoded 5' primer and a J-beta primer mix, a second PCR proceeded for 7 to 11 cycles. MiXCR, run by TCRdb on the 5' RACE reads, gives a single entry per CDR3 protein. Of hundreds of thousands of distinct CDR3 sequences detected, over 40% appear once; the ten largest clones hold 25% to 35%. Sequenced: blood. Receptors originate from a man older than 75 in good health.

In its sample, this clonotype was seen many times. The rearrangement links TRBV20-1 to TRBJ2-4, with 13 nucleotides matching TRBD2. The CDR3 contains 18 residues. Germline-derived CDR1 and CDR2 are DFQATT and SNEGSKA (reference sequence). V shed 5 bases and J 3 bases; nucleotides not matched to a gene: 13. The CDR3 region is CSADGLAGDGRGKNIQYF. The CDR3 coding sequence is TGCAGTGCTGATGGACTAGCGGGAGACGGGAGAGGCAAAAACATTCAGTACTTC.

The V call is TRBV20-1, the J call TRBJ2-4, with 9 bases lining up with TRBD1. The CDR3 has 17 amino acids. Germline V lookup: CDR1 DFQATT, CDR2 SNEGSKA (reference sequence). The V segment lost 4 bases and the J segment 0 bases; nucleotides outside the gene matches: 10. CDR3 protein: CSATDRGRQIAKNIQYF. CDR3 bases: TGCAGTGCTACGGACAGGGGCAGACAAATAGCCAAAAACATTCAGTACTTC.

Ten or more counts support this clonotype. The gene calls are TRBV5-4 and TRBJ2-2; either TRBD1 or TRBD2 may fit D (5 bases each). The CDR3 consists of 14 residues. The germline V gene encodes CDR1 SGHNT and CDR2 YYREEE (reference sequence). The V gene lost 4 bases and the J gene lost 7 bases, with 14 bases spanning the gap. DNA of the CDR3: TGTGCCAGCAGCCCGGGACCCTTTGGCGGGGAGCTGTTTTTT. Translating gives CASSPGPFGGELFF.

The chain couples TRBV6-2 or TRBV6-3 to TRBJ2-5, with 11 bases lining up with TRBD2. The V gene end was trimmed by 7 bases and the J gene end by 5 bases; junction bases not matched to a gene: 3. The CDR3 covers 13 residues. Germline CDR1 reads MNHEY; CDR2 reads SVGEGT. This CDR3 is CASKTSGVETQYF. CDR3 DNA: TGTGCCAGCAAGACTAGCGGGGTGGAGACCCAGTACTTC.

This clonotype came up a few times. CDR3 amino acids: CASSQAARTPYEQYF. The CDR3 DNA reads as TGCGCCAGCAGCCAAGCAGCCCGGACCCCCTACGAGCAGTACTTC. This chain connects TRBV4-1 to TRBJ2-7; D uncertain. V was clipped by 1 base and J by 2 bases, with 12 bases between them. CDR1 and CDR2 from the germline V gene are MGHRA and YSYEKL. The CDR3 has 15 residues.

This chain uses TRBV7-2 with TRBJ1-1; D might be TRBD1 (6 bases). The germline V and J ends were trimmed by 4 bases and 4 bases, with 13 bases remaining between them. The V gene's germline CDR1 is SGHTA and CDR2 FQGNSA. CDR3 length: 14 amino acids. The CDR3 region has the DNA TGTGCCAGCAGCTCTACAACAGGGATCACTGAAGCTTTCTTT. Encoded protein: CASSSTTGITEAFF.

The chain couples TRBV20-1 to TRBJ2-5; D might be TRBD2 (7 bases). The J call may be wrong; the DNA end is better matched by TRBJ2-7. The CDR3 sequence is 15 residues long. CDR1 is DFQATT, CDR2 SNEGSKA, per germline (reference sequence). The chain's CDR3 is CSAPKRMGGADEQYF. DNA of the CDR3: TGCAGTGCACCCAAGAGGATGGGGGGGGCGGACGAGCAGTACTTC.

For this clonotype: A much larger clonotype is one base distant, so this may be a read error. This rearrangement joins TRBV20-1 to TRBJ1-5; D gene uncertain. The CDR3 spans 13 residues. Looked up from germline, CDR1 is DFQATT and CDR2 is SNEGSKA (reference sequence). The CDR3 loop is CSASEGSNQSQHF. In DNA, the CDR3 is TGCAGTGCTAGTGAAGGAAGCAATCAGTCCCAGCATTTT.

The chain employs TRBV28 and TRBJ2-1; either TRBD1 or TRBD2 may supply D (5 bases each). This CDR3 spans 17 amino acids. Germline V gene sequence: CDR1 MDHEN, CDR2 SYDVKM. The V end was cut by 2 bases, the J end by 4 bases, with 18 bases between. The CDR3 DNA follows: TGTGCCAGCAGTTTAACGTCCCAGCGGCAGGGTTACAATGAGCAGTTCTTC. This codes for CASSLTSQRQGYNEQFF.

The rearrangement links TRBV20-1 to TRBJ1-5; 8 bases map to TRBD1. V shed 4 bases, J shed 4 bases, and the junction held 6 bases outside the gene matches. This CDR3 has 14 amino acids. Germline V gene sequence: CDR1 DFQATT, CDR2 SNEGSKA (reference sequence). CDR3 DNA sequence: TGCAGTGCTATGGGAGACAGGGGAAATCAGCCCCAGCATTTT. Residues: CSAMGDRGNQPQHF.

The chain combines TRBV5-1 with TRBJ2-5, with TRBD1 matching over 8 bases. CDR3 length: 14 amino acids. Trimming cost V 6 bases and J 11 bases; bases outside gene matches: 15. Germline-derived CDR1 and CDR2 are SGHRS and YFSETQ. The CDR3 DNA is TGCGCCAGCATGGGACAGGCACCCCCCAATGAGCAGTACTTC. Encoded protein: CASMGQAPPNEQYF.

CDR3 nucleotide sequence: TGCAGCGCTGTGACAGGGGGCCTACCGAACACTGAAGCTTTCTTT. Its translation is CSAVTGGLPNTEAFF. The chain links TRBV29-1 to TRBJ1-1, with 10 bases matching TRBD1. This CDR3 region has 15 residues. V lost 7 bases and J lost 1; bases outside the gene matches: 9. Germline V CDR1 and CDR2: SQVTM, ANQGSEA.

The V call is TRBV4-3, the J call TRBJ2-2; 11 positions agree with TRBD2. The CDR3 has 16 amino acids. Per the germline V gene, CDR1 is LGHNA and CDR2 is YSLEER. J was trimmed by 7 bases and V by 1 base; bases with no gene match: 5. CDR3 loop: CASSQVAGGPVGELFF. CDR3 DNA: TGCGCCAGCAGCCAAGTAGCGGGGGGGCCGGTCGGGGAGCTGTTTTTT.

This clonotype appeared a few times. The chain couples TRBV20-1 to TRBJ2-3, with 7 bases identical to TRBD1. The CDR3 consists of 16 residues. Germline V lookup: CDR1 DFQATT, CDR2 SNEGSKA (reference sequence). Trimming cost V 1 base and J 2 bases; bases outside gene matches: 9. The CDR3 DNA reads TGCAGTGCTAGAGGAGCCTCGGGACAGAACACAGATACGCAGTATTTT. It translates to CSARGASGQNTDTQYF.

This clonotype appeared a few times. The CDR3 loop reads CAISGGGGAYNEQFF. The CDR3 nucleotides are TGTGCCATCAGTGGGGGCGGGGGGGCCTACAATGAGCAGTTCTTC. The chain is built from TRBV10-3 and TRBJ2-1; 9 nucleotides agree with TRBD2. Unmatched junction bases numbered 3, after V lost 4 bases and J lost 2 bases. The germline V gene encodes CDR1 ENHRY and CDR2 SYGVKD. The CDR3 has 15 amino acids.

The sample holds one count of this clonotype. At one of its ends the junction is not consistent with the germline gene, which may arise from a read error. The chain links TRBV12-3 or TRBV12-4 to TRBJ1-1; D is perhaps TRBD1 (5 bases). The CDR3 runs to 14 residues. The CDR3 nucleotides are TGTGCCGGCAGTTCACCAGGGATGAACACTGAAGCTTTCTTT. This gives the protein CAGSSPGMNTEAFF.

This clonotype was seen more than once but under ten times. The chain carries TRBV15 and TRBJ1-1; 8 positions match TRBD1. The CDR3 extends over 14 amino acids. The germline gives CDR1 LNHNV, CDR2 YYDKDF (reference sequence). V shed 0 bases, J shed 4 bases, and the junction held 1 base outside the gene matches. CDR3 sequence reads: CATSRDTGGTEAFF. CDR3 sequence (DNA): TGTGCCACCAGCAGAGACACAGGGGGCACTGAAGCTTTCTTT.

The chain employs TRBV10-3 and TRBJ2-1; 7 bases agree with TRBD2. The ends lost 8 bases at V and 7 bases at J; junction bases unmatched: 11. The CDR3 has 14 residues. Germline values: CDR1 ENHRY, CDR2 SYGVKD. CDR3 sequence (DNA): TGTGCCATCCTACGGGGGGATCCCGGGAATGAGCAGTTCTTC. Residues: CAILRGDPGNEQFF.

J is TRBJ2-3 and V is TRBV10-3; 10 nucleotides match TRBD2. The CDR3 covers 18 residues. Germline V gene lookup returns CDR1 ENHRY and CDR2 SYGVKD. V lost 10 bases to trimming and J lost 0 bases; unmatched junction nucleotides: 16. The CDR3 sequence is CATWGGLAGASSTDTQYF. Here the CDR3 DNA reads TGTGCCACCTGGGGTGGGCTAGCGGGGGCTTCAAGCACAGATACGCAGTATTTT.

This clonotype was detected a few times. This chain connects TRBV3-1 to TRBJ1-2, with D uncertain. Germline values: CDR1 LGHDT, CDR2 YNNKEL (reference sequence). Trimming removed 0 bases from V and 9 bases from J, with 11 bases in between. CDR3 length equals 13 residues. The CDR3 region is CASSQDASISYTF. CDR3 sequence (DNA): TGTGCCAGCAGCCAAGACGCCAGTATAAGCTACACCTTC.

The chain joins TRBV20-1 to TRBJ1-5; no definite D call. Trimming stripped 3 bases from V and 1 base from J, with 4 bases between. Germline assignment: CDR1 DFQATT and CDR2 SNEGSKA (reference sequence). This CDR3 has 12 amino acids. The CDR3 spells CSARESNQPQHF. In nucleotides, the CDR3 is TGCAGTGCTAGGGAGAGCAATCAGCCCCAGCATTTT.

CDR3 nucleotide sequence: TGTGCCAGCAGTGAAGGGCAGGGAGTGGGTTCACCCCTCCACTTT. Its protein is CASSEGQGVGSPLHF. The J gene is TRBJ1-6, the V gene TRBV6-1; TRBD1 is a possible D gene (5 bases). The ends were cut back, 1 base at V and 9 bases at J, with 13 bases in the middle. Germline CDR1 is MNHNS and CDR2 is SASEGT. CDR3 size: 15 residues.

This clonotype turned up a few times. The chain has TRBV4-2 and TRBJ2-7; 10 bases align to TRBD2. J gave up 2 bases and V 0 bases, and 1 base lay outside the gene matches. This CDR3 spans 15 amino acids. CDR1 is LGHNA, CDR2 YNFKEQ, per germline. CDR3 sequence reads: CASSQELAGTYEQYF. The CDR3 bases are TGTGCCAGCAGCCAAGAACTAGCGGGAACCTACGAGCAGTACTTC.